Listed below are T cell receptor beta chains from one sample, sequenced in a study of blood T cells in healthy people across ages. Using its own MiXCR run on the 5' RACE reads, TCRdb lists one record per CDR3 protein. The repertoire consists of about a million distinct CDR3 sequences, with more than 30% occurring once and the leading ten covering about an eighth. The specimen sequenced was blood. Receptors were obtained from a man between 18 and 35 years old in good health. Both conserved end residues are part of each CDR3. The D gene is left open where the match is weak. The size field is filled for only some rows; it gives once, few, many or a size class.

v_call	clone_size	d_call	j_call	cdr3_aa	cdr3_nt
TRBV7-2	.	.	TRBJ1-2	CASSLGGKVNYGYTF	TGTGCCAGCAGCTTAGGGGGAAAAGTCAACTATGGCTACACCTTC
TRBV4-1	.	.	TRBJ1-2	CASSLVQGEKYTF	TGCGCCAGCAGCCTCGTCCAAGGGGAGAAATACACCTTC
TRBV7-9	.	.	TRBJ1-3	CASSLAKHRVNSGNTIYF	TGTGCCAGCAGCTTAGCCAAACACAGGGTCAACTCTGGAAACACCATATATTTT
TRBV2	.	.	TRBJ2-7	CASSEVWEEGTLADEQYF	TGTGCCAGCAGTGAAGTTTGGGAAGAGGGGACCCTCGCGGACGAGCAGTACTTC
TRBV18	few	TRBD1	TRBJ2-5	CASSPAGQGETQYF	TGTGCCAGCTCACCAGCGGGACAGGGCGAGACCCAGTACTTC
TRBV11-2	.	.	TRBJ2-6	CASSLNPGANVPTF	TGTGCCAGCAGCTTAAATCCTGGGGCCAACGTCCCGACTTTC
TRBV4-1	.	.	TRBJ1-5	CASSHNAGRGNQPQHF	TGCGCCAGCAGCCATAATGCGGGGAGAGGGAATCAGCCCCAGCATTTT
TRBV3-1	.	.	TRBJ1-1	CASSQDTWNTEAFF	TGTGCCAGCAGCCAAGACACTTGGAACACTGAAGCTTTCTTT
TRBV4-2	few	TRBD2	TRBJ2-5	CASSQASGGGETQYF	TGTGCCAGCAGCCAAGCTAGCGGCGGGGGAGAGACCCAGTACTTC
TRBV5-5	few	TRBD2	TRBJ2-3	CATGEGRFTDTQYF	TGTGCCACGGGGGAGGGGAGGTTCACAGATACGCAGTATTTT
TRBV20-1	.	.	TRBJ2-2	CSASESPNTGELFF	TGCAGTGCTAGTGAGAGCCCGAACACCGGGGAGCTGTTTTTT
TRBV5-1	.	.	TRBJ1-1	CASGPDQNTEAFF	TGCGCCAGCGGCCCGGATCAGAACACTGAAGCTTTCTTT
TRBV7-2	few	TRBD1	TRBJ2-1	CASSIRDRWDNEQFF	TGTGCCAGCAGCATTAGGGACAGATGGGACAATGAGCAGTTCTTC